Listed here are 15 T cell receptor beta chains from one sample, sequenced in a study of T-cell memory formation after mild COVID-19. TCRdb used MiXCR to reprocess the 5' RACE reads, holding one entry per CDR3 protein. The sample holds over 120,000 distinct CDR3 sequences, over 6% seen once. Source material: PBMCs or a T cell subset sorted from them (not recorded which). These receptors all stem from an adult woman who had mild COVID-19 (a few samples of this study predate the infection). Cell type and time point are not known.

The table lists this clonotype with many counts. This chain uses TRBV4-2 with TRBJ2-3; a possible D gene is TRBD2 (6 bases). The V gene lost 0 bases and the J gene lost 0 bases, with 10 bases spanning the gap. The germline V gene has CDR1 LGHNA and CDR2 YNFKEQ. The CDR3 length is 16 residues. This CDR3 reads CASSQEAGQSTDTQYF. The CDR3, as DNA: TGTGCCAGCAGCCAAGAGGCGGGGCAGAGCACAGATACGCAGTATTTT.

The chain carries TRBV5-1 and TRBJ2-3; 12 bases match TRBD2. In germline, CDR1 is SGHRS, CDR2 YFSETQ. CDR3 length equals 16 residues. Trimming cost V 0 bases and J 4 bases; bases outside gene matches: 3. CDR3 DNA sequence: TGCGCCAGCAGCTTGGTTCTAGCGGGAGGGCCAGATACGCAGTATTTT. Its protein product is CASSLVLAGGPDTQYF.

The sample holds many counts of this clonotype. The CDR3 reads CSALHGKETQYF. The CDR3 DNA follows: TGCAGTGCCCTTCATGGGAAAGAGACCCAGTACTTC. The chain couples TRBV20-1 to TRBJ2-5; unclear D gene. The CDR3 runs to 12 residues. The V gene's germline CDR1 is DFQATT and CDR2 SNEGSKA (reference sequence). Trimming took 6 bases from V and 3 from J, leaving 11 bases between them.

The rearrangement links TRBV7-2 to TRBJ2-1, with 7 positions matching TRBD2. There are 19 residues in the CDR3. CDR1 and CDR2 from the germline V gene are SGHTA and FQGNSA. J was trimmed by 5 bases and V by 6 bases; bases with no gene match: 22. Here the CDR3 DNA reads TGTGCCAGCAGAGGTTTCCAAATGGGGGACTACCGAAATCACAATGAGCAGTTCTTC. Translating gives CASRGFQMGDYRNHNEQFF.

CDR3 loop: CASSRPRTGGFPEAFF. In nucleotides, the CDR3 is TGTGCCAGCAGCCGACCTAGGACAGGGGGCTTCCCTGAAGCTTTCTTT. This chain links TRBV7-9 with TRBJ1-1; 11 nucleotides agree with TRBD1. V lost 5 bases, J lost 6 bases, and 11 bases stayed unmatched. Germline-derived CDR1 and CDR2 are SEHNR and FQNEAQ (reference sequence). The CDR3 spans 16 residues.

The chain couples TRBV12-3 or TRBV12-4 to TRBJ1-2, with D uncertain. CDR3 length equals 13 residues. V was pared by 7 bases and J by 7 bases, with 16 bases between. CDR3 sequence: CASNNRVSGGYTF. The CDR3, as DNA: TGTGCCAGCAATAATAGGGTATCAGGTGGCTACACCTTC.

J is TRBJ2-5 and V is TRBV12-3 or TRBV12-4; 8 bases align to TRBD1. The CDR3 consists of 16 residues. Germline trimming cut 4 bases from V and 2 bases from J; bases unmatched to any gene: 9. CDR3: CASSSQGTGTQETQYF. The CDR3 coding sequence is TGTGCCAGCAGTTCGCAAGGGACAGGAACACAAGAGACCCAGTACTTC.

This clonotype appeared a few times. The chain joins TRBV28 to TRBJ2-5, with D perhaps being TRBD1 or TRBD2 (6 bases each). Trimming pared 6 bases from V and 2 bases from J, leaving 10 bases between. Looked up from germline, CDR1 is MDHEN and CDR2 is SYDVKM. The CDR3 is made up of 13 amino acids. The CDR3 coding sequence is TGTGCCAGCAGCCGGGGGCATCAAGAGACCCAGTACTTC. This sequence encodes CASSRGHQETQYF.

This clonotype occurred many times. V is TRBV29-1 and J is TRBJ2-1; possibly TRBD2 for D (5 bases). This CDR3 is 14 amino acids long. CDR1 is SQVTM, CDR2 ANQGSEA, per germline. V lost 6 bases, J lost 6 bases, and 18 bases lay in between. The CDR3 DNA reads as TGCAGCGTCGGAGGAGATGGTGCCCTCAATGAGCAGTTCTTC. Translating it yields CSVGGDGALNEQFF.

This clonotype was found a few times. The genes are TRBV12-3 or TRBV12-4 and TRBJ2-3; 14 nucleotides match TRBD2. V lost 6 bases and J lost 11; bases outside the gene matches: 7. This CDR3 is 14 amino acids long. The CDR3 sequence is CASRPGLAGEGQYF. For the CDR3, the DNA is TGTGCCAGCAGGCCGGGACTAGCGGGAGAGGGGCAGTATTTT.

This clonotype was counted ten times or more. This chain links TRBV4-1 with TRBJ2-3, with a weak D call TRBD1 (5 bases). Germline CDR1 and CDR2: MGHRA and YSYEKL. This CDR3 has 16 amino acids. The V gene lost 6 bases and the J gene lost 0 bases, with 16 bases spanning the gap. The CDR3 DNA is TGCGCCAGCAGTCAGAAGAGGACAACTAGCACAGATACGCAGTATTTT. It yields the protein CASSQKRTTSTDTQYF.

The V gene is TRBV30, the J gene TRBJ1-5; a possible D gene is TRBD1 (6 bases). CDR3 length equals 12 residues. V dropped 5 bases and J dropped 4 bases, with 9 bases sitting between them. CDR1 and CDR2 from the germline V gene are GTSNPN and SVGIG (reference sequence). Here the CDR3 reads CAWGQNNQPQHF. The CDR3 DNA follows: TGTGCCTGGGGACAGAATAATCAGCCCCAGCATTTT.

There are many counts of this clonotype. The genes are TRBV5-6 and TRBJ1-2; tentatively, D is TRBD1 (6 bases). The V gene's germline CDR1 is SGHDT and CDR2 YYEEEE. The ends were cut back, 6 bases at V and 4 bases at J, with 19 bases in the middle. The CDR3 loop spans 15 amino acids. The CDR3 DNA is TGTGCCAGCACCCAATGGGGGGCGCGTATCTATGGCTACACCTTC. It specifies CASTQWGARIYGYTF.

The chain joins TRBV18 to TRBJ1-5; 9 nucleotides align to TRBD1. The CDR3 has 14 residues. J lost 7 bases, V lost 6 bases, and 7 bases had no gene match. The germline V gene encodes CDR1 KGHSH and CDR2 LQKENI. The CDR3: CASSSDRGNQPQHF. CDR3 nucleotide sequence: TGTGCCAGCTCCTCGGACAGGGGAAACCAGCCCCAGCATTTT.

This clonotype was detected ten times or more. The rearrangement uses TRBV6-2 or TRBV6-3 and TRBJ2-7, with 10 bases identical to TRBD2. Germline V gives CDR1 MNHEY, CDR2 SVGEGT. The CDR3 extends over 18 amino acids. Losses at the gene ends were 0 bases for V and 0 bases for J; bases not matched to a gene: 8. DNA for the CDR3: TGTGCCAGCAGTTACTCGAGGACTAGCGGACTAATCTCCTACGAGCAGTACTTC. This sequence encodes CASSYSRTSGLISYEQYF.